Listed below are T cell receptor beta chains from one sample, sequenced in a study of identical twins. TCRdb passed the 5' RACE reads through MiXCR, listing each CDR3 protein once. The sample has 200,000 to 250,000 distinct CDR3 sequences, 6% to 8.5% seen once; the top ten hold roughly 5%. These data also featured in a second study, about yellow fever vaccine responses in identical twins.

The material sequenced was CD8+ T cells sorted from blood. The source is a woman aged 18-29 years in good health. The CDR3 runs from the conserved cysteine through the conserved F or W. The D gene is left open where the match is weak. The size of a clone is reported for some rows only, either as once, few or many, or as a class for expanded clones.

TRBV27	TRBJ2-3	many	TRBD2	CASSSRLAGGTDTQYF	TGTGCCAGCAGTTCAAGACTAGCGGGGGGCACAGATACGCAGTATTTT
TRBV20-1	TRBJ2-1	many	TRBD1	CSATGQSYNEQFF	TGCAGTGCTACGGGACAGTCATACAATGAGCAGTTCTTC
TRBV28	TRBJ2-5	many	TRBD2	CASRFRGLASGGQETQYF	TGTGCCAGCAGATTCAGGGGTCTTGCTAGCGGGGGACAAGAGACCCAGTACTTC
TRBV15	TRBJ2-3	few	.	CATRGFSDSWSGTDTQYF	TGTGCCACCAGAGGATTTTCGGACTCCTGGAGTGGCACAGATACGCAGTATTTT
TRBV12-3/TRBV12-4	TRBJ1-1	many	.	CASSLSYLSGSNTEAFF	TGTGCCAGCAGTTTATCTTACCTATCGGGTTCGAACACTGAAGCTTTCTTT
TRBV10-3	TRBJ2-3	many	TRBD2	CAIGGEGTDTQYF	TGTGCCATCGGGGGGGAGGGCACAGATACGCAGTATTTT
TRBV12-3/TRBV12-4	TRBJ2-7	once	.	CASSSDGTPIYEQYF	TGTGCCAGCAGTTCGGACGGGACCCCGATATACGAGCAGTACTTC
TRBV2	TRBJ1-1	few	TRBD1	CASSLSTGGANTEAFF	TGTGCCAGCAGCCTCTCGACAGGGGGCGCGAACACTGAAGCTTTCTTT
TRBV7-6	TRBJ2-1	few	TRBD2	CASSFLSLAGGGEQFF	TGTGCCAGCAGCTTTCTCTCCCTAGCGGGAGGGGGTGAGCAGTTCTTC
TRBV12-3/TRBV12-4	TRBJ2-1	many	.	CAIASFSYNEQFF	TGTGCCATCGCCTCGTTCTCCTACAATGAGCAGTTCTTC
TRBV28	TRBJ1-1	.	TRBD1	CASSFTGVNTEAFF	TGTGCCAGCAGTTTTACAGGGGTTAACACTGAAGCTTTCTTT
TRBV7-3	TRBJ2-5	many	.	CASSHASEETQYF	TGTGCCAGCAGTCACGCTTCCGAAGAGACCCAGTACTTC
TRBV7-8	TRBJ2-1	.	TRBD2	CASSAQRSLAGLGNEQFF	TGTGCCAGCAGCGCCCAGAGGTCGCTAGCGGGTCTGGGAAATGAGCAGTTCTTC
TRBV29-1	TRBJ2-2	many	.	CSVDFGSGGELFF	TGCAGCGTTGATTTCGGGTCGGGCGGGGAGCTGTTTTTT
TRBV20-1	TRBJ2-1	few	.	CSARVVGGPINEQFF	TGCAGTGCTAGAGTCGTCGGGGGGCCCATCAATGAGCAGTTCTTC
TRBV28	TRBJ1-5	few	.	CASSQGRGQPQHF	TGTGCCAGTTCACAGGGCCGGGGGCAGCCCCAGCATTTT
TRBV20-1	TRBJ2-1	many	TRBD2	CSARGASGSSYNEQFF	TGCAGTGCTAGAGGCGCTAGCGGGAGTTCCTACAATGAGCAGTTCTTC
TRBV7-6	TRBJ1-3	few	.	CASSLYSSGPAGNTIYF	TGTGCCAGCAGCTTATATTCCTCGGGGCCAGCTGGAAACACCATATATTTT
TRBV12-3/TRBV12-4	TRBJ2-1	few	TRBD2	CASSFVAGGEQFF	TGTGCCAGCAGTTTCGTAGCGGGGGGTGAGCAGTTCTTC
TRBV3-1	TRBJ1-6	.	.	CASSQDTDSNSPLHF	TGTGCCAGCAGCCAAGATACGGACAGCAATTCACCCCTCCACTTT
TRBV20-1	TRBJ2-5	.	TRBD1	CCARDLAGGEEETQYF	TGCTGTGCTAGGGATCTGGCAGGGGGCGAGGAAGAGACCCAGTACTTC
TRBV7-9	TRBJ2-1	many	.	CASSLWGSPEQFF	TGTGCCAGCAGCTTATGGGGCAGCCCAGAGCAGTTCTTC
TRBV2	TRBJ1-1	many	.	CASIGGRTEAFF	TGTGCCAGCATAGGGGGGAGGACTGAAGCTTTCTTT